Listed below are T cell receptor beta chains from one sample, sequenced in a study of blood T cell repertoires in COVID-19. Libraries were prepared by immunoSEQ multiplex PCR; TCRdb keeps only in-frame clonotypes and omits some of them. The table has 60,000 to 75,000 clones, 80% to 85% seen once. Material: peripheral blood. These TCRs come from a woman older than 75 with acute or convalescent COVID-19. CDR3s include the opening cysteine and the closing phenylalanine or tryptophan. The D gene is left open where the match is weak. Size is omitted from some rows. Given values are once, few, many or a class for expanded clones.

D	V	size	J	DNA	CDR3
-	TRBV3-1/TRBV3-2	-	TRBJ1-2	TGTGCCAGCAGCCACCTTAACTATGGCTACACCTTC	CASSHLNYGYTF
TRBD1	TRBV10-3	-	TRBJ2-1	TGTGCCATCAGTGAATGGGGACAGGGGGACAATGAGCAGTTCTTC	CAISEWGQGDNEQFF
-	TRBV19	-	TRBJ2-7	TGTGCCAGTGGTCCACAGGGTTCCTACGAGCAGTACTTC	CASGPQGSYEQYF
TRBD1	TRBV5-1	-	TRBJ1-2	TGCGCCAGCAGCCCCCCGGGACAGGGGGAGATGAAGGGCTACACCTTC	CASSPPGQGEMKGYTF
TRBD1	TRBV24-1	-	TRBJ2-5	TGTGCCACCAGTGACCCCGGGACAGGGGGCCAAGAGACCCAGTACTTC	CATSDPGTGGQETQYF
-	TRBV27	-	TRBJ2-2	TGTGCCAGCAGTTTAAGGAGTAGGGGGGGGAACACCGGGGAGCTGTTTTTT	CASSLRSRGGNTGELFF
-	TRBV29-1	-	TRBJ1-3	TGCAGCGTTGGCCCCAGCTCTGGAAACACCATATATTTT	CSVGPSSGNTIYF
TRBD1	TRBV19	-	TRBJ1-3	TGTGCCAGTAGTATAGCCAAACAGGGGAGAAACACCATATATTTT	CASSIAKQGRNTIYF
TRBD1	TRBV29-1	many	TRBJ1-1	TGCAGCGTTGATGGGAGACCGGGACAGGGGGCCGAAGCTTTCTTT	CSVDGRPGQGAEAFF
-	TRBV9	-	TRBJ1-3	TGTGCCAGCAGCGTAGAAGGATGGGGGCCTGGAAACACCATATATTTT	CASSVEGWGPGNTIYF
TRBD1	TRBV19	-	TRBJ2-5	TGTGCCAGTAGTGATGGAGACAGGGGGCGGGAGACCCAGTACTTC	CASSDGDRGRETQYF
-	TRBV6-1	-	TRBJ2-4	TGTGCCAGCAGTGAAGTTAGAGACAGAGTAGCCAAAAACATTCAGTACTTC	CASSEVRDRVAKNIQYF
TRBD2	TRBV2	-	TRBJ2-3	TGTGCCAGCAGTTTGGAGCGGGGGGGCACAGATACGCAGTATTTT	CASSLERGGTDTQYF
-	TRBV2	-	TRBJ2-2	TGTGCCAGCAGTGGCGGCCAGAACACCGGGGAGCTGTTTTTT	CASSGGQNTGELFF
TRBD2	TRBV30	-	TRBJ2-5	TGTGCCTGGGGGGGAGGGGAGACCCAGTACTTC	CAWGGGETQYF
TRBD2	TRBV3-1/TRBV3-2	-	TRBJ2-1	TGTGCCAGCAGCCAAGTCGGGCTAGCGGGGGGGCCGGGGGAGCAGTTCTTC	CASSQVGLAGGPGEQFF
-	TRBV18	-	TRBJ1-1	TGTGCCAGCTCACCTAGACAGCTCATGAACACTGAAGCTTTCTTT	CASSPRQLMNTEAFF
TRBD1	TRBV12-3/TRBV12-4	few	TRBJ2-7	TGTGCCAGCAGACAGGGGGGCTCCTACGAGCAGTACTTC	CASRQGGSYEQYF
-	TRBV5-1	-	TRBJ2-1	TGCGCCAGCAGCTGGGGGGGCAGCTCCTACAATGAGCAGTTCTTC	CASSWGGSSYNEQFF
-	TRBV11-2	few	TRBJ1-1	TGTGCCAGCAGCTTATCTCCTTCAGGGATAGCTGCTGAAGCTTTCTTT	CASSLSPSGIAAEAFF
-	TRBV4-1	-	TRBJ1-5	TGCGCCAGCAGCCAAGATGCTGGACAGAATTATCAGCCCCAGCATTTT	CASSQDAGQNYQPQHF
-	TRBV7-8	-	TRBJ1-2	TGTGCCAGCAGCTTAAGTGTCATTCGGCGGGATGGCTACACCTTC	CASSLSVIRRDGYTF
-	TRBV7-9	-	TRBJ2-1	TGTGCCAGCAGCCCCGGCGGTGAGCAGTTCTTC	CASSPGGEQFF
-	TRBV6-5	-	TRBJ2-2	TGTGCCAGCAGTTCGGGACAAGTCACCGGGGAGCTGTTTTTT	CASSSGQVTGELFF
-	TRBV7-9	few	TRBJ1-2	TGTGCCAGCAGCTTAAAGCAGGGATCTTACTATGGCTACACCTTC	CASSLKQGSYYGYTF
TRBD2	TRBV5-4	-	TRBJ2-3	TGTGCCAGCAGCCGGGGGGGGACTAGCACAGATACGCAGTATTTT	CASSRGGTSTDTQYF
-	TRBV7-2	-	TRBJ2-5	TGTGCCAGCAGTCCCCGATGGGGGGAAGAGACCCAGTACTTC	CASSPRWGEETQYF
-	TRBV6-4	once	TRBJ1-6	TGTGCCAGCAGTGATTATATGAAAACAGAGACAGGACATAATTCACCCCTCCACTTT	CASSDYMKTETGHNSPLHF
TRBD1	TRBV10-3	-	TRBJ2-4	TGTGCCATCAGTGAGGGATTCGACAGGGGGCGGGACATTCAGTACTTC	CAISEGFDRGRDIQYF
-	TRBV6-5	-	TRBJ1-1	TGTGCCAGCAGTCGGGGGGAGGGGAACACTGAAGCTTTCTTT	CASSRGEGNTEAFF
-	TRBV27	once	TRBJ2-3	TGTGCCAGCAGTTTTTCGACAGGATTGGGTGCAGATACGCAGTATTTT	CASSFSTGLGADTQYF
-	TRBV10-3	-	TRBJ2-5	TGTGCCATCAGTGAGGTTACGGGGACCCAGTACTTC	CAISEVTGTQYF
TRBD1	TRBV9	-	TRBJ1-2	TGTGCCAGCAGCGTAGGCCCAGGGGGAAACTATGGCTACACCTTC	CASSVGPGGNYGYTF
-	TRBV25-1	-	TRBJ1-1	TGTGCCAGCAGTGAAGTGGGGACAGAAGCTTTCTTT	CASSEVGTEAFF
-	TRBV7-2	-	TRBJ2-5	TGTGCCAGCAGCTTAGGCTGGACAGTCCGGGAGACCCAGTACTTC	CASSLGWTVRETQYF
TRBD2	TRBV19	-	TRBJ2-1	TGTGCCAGTAGCTCGGGTCCGGTAGCGGGGGGGCATAGAAATGAGCAGTTCTTC	CASSSGPVAGGHRNEQFF
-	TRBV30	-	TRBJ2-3	TGTGCCTGGAGTGCCTCGGCACAGGGTACGCAGTATTTT	CAWSASAQGTQYF
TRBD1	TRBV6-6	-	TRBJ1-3	TGTGCCAGCAGCTTGTTCCTCGTGGCGGGGACAGGGGGAACCGAAGGAAACACCATATATTTT	CASSLFLVAGTGGTEGNTIYF
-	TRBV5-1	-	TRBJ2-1	TGCGCCAGCATGGACAATAGACAGGTTCCTTTTAAGGGCAATGAGCAGTTCTTC	CASMDNRQVPFKGNEQFF
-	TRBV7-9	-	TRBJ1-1	TGTGCCAGCAGCCAACAGTCGTACACTGAAGCTTTCTTT	CASSQQSYTEAFF
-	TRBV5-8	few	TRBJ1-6	TGTGCCAGCAGCTTGGACCAGGGGTTACCACCCCTCCACTTT	CASSLDQGLPPLHF
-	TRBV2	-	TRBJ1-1	TGTGCCAGCAACCAGGGACAAGGCACTGAAGCTTTCTTT	CASNQGQGTEAFF
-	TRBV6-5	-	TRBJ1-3	TGTGCCAGCAGTTCTAGCAAATTACCTGGAAACACCATATATTTT	CASSSSKLPGNTIYF
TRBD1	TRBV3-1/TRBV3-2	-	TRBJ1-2	TGTGCCAGCACCACTCTAGACAGGGGATCCGCTTATGGCTACACCTTC	CASTTLDRGSAYGYTF
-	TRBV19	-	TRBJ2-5	TGTGCCAGTAGTATCCTGGTTCGGGAGACCCAGTACTTC	CASSILVRETQYF
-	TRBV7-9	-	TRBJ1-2	TGTGCCAGCAGCTTATATCCGGGGAGGTACGATGGCTACACCTTC	CASSLYPGRYDGYTF
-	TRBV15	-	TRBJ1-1	TGTGCCACCAGCAGCGGGTCAGTAAACACTGAAGCTTTCTTT	CATSSGSVNTEAFF
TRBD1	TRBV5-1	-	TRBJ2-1	TGCGCCAGCAGCGAAGGGACAGGTGGCTCCTACAATGAGCAGTTCTTC	CASSEGTGGSYNEQFF
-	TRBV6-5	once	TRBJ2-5	TGTGCCAGCAGTTACCCCGGGAGCCCCACGGGGGAGACCCAGTACTTC	CASSYPGSPTGETQYF
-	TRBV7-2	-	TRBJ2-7	TGTGCCAGCAGCTCCCGAAGGGGAACTTACGAGCAGTACTTC	CASSSRRGTYEQYF
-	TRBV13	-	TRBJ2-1	TGTGCCAGCAGCGCGATGGGGGGAATGGAGCAGTTCTTC	CASSAMGGMEQFF